The 9 T cell receptor beta chains in this list originate from one sample, sequenced in a study of blood T cell repertoires in COVID-19. Profiling relied on immunoSEQ multiplex PCR, and the TCRdb table lists in-frame clones only, not all of them. Among about 110,000 clones listed, 75% to 80% were seen once. Source material: peripheral blood. The source is a woman of 80 years or more with active or convalescent COVID-19.

This chain links TRBV29-1 with TRBJ1-1; 10 nucleotides line up with TRBD1. V was clipped by 4 bases and J by 5 bases; unmatched bases: 4. Germline V lookup: CDR1 SQVTM, CDR2 ANQGSEA. This CDR3 is 13 amino acids long. The CDR3 spells CSVGRDRGTEAFF. Written as DNA, the CDR3 is TGCAGCGTTGGACGGGACAGGGGTACTGAAGCTTTCTTT.

The CDR3 region has the DNA TGTGCCAGCTTCTCAGGGTTCCTAGTAAACACTGAAGCTTTCTTT. It yields the protein CASFSGFLVNTEAFF. The rearrangement joins TRBV6-7 to TRBJ1-1; D is perhaps TRBD1 (5 bases). TRBV6-7 belongs to the ORF category, with a function that is uncertain. CDR3 size: 15 residues. V gave up 8 bases and J gave up 2 bases, with 18 bases separating them.

The chain recombines TRBV4-2 with TRBJ2-3; 9 positions agree with TRBD2. The CDR3 extends over 17 amino acids. CDR1 is LGHNA, CDR2 YNFKEQ, per germline. The ends lost 0 bases at V and 1 base at J; junction bases unmatched: 5. CDR3 DNA: TGTGCCAGCAGCCAAGAAAGTAGCGGGAGTGGCACAGATACGCAGTATTTT. Its translation: CASSQESSGSGTDTQYF.

The V gene is TRBV5-1, the J gene TRBJ1-4; 7 bases agree with TRBD1. The CDR3 covers 15 residues. Per germline, CDR1 SGHRS and CDR2 YFSETQ. Trimming at V came to 3 bases and at J to 4 bases, leaving 6 bases not matched to a gene. This CDR3 reads CASSSGTDLNEKLFF. The CDR3 nucleotides read TGCGCCAGCAGCTCAGGGACAGACCTTAATGAAAAACTGTTTTTT.

The chain employs TRBV2 and TRBJ2-5; perhaps TRBD2 as D (6 bases). The CDR3 covers 13 residues. Trimming took off 7 bases at V and 1 base at J, with 10 bases between the two ends. Germline CDR1 is SNHLY and CDR2 is FYNNEI. The CDR3 region is CASTRGSQETQYF. The CDR3 nucleotides read TGTGCCAGCACACGGGGGTCCCAAGAGACCCAGTACTTC.

The chain couples TRBV18 to TRBJ2-1, with a tentative D call TRBD1 (5 bases). Trimming left V 2 bases short and J 7 bases short, with 12 bases between. Germline CDR1 reads KGHSH; CDR2 reads LQKENI. This CDR3 spans 14 amino acids. In DNA, the CDR3 is TGTGCCAGCTCACCAGTTGCAGGGCGGAATGAGCAGTTCTTC. It is translated as CASSPVAGRNEQFF.

The chain links TRBV28 to TRBJ2-7, with D tentatively TRBD2 (5 bases). The CDR3 loop spans 13 amino acids. V lost 6 bases and J 2 bases, leaving 11 bases between the germline ends. CDR1 is MDHEN, CDR2 SYDVKM, per germline. CDR3 sequence (DNA): TGTGCCAGCAGGGTCGGGATTACCTACGAGCAGTACTTC. The encoded protein is CASRVGITYEQYF.

The chain couples TRBV6-5 to TRBJ2-6; D gene unclear. V dropped 0 bases and J dropped 4 bases, with 10 bases sitting between them. The germline CDR1 and CDR2 sequences are MNHEY and SVGAGI. The CDR3 has 16 residues. The DNA for the CDR3 is TGTGCCAGCAGTTACTCGTGGCAGTCCGGGGCCAACGTCCTGACTTTC. Its protein is CASSYSWQSGANVLTF.

This clone was observed a single time. The V call is TRBV6-5, the J call TRBJ2-7; 9 nucleotides agree with TRBD1. V lost 5 bases, J lost 3 bases, and 5 bases stayed unmatched. Germline V gene sequence: CDR1 MNHEY, CDR2 SVGAGI. CDR3 size: 14 residues. DNA of the CDR3: TGTGCCAGCAGTCCACAGGGGGCAAACTACGAGCAGTACTTC. Translation: CASSPQGANYEQYF.